The 7 T cell receptor beta chains below all came from one sample that was sequenced in a study of blood T cell repertoires in COVID-19. Libraries were prepared by immunoSEQ multiplex PCR; TCRdb keeps only in-frame clonotypes and omits some of them. The table has tens of thousands of clones, more than 80% seen once. The sequenced sample was peripheral blood. These TCRs come from an elderly woman with acute or convalescent COVID-19.

Comment on this clone: A much more abundant neighbour one base away suggests this may be a read error. V gene TRBV28 combines with J gene TRBJ1-2, with D uncertain. CDR1 MDHEN and CDR2 SYDVKM come from the germline V gene. CDR3 size: 13 residues. V lost 6 bases and J lost 2, with 10 bases in between. The CDR3 is CASSPDTNYGYTF. The CDR3 DNA follows: TGTGCCAGCAGCCCCGACACCAACTATGGCTACACCTTC.

This clone was observed once. J is TRBJ2-2 and V is TRBV7-9; D might be TRBD2 (5 bases). From germline, CDR1 is SEHNR and CDR2 FQNEAQ (reference sequence). This CDR3 spans 16 amino acids. V lost 6 bases and J 0 bases, leaving 14 bases between the germline ends. The CDR3, as DNA: TGTGCCAGCAGTCTGAGGGCCAAACCGAACACCGGGGAGCTGTTTTTT. Amino acid sequence: CASSLRAKPNTGELFF.

This chain links TRBV2 with TRBJ2-7, with 8 bases matching TRBD1. The germline V gene encodes CDR1 SNHLY and CDR2 FYNNEI. There are 15 residues in the CDR3. The ends lost 3 bases at V and 4 bases at J; junction bases unmatched: 8. CDR3 DNA: TGTGCCAGCAGTGACTTGACAGGGGAGGCGTACGAGCAGTACTTC. Its translation: CASSDLTGEAYEQYF.

J is TRBJ1-2 and V is TRBV28; TRBD1 aligns across 8 bases. The CDR3 contains 15 residues. The V segment lost 6 bases and the J segment 3 bases; nucleotides outside the gene matches: 9. Germline V gene lookup returns CDR1 MDHEN and CDR2 SYDVKM. CDR3 residues: CASSSGTGLDYGYTF. The CDR3 DNA is TGTGCCAGCAGCTCCGGGACAGGCCTCGACTATGGCTACACCTTC.

The chain joins TRBV5-8 to TRBJ2-7; D might be TRBD2 (6 bases). Germline CDR1 SGHTS, CDR2 YDEGEE. The V end lost 3 bases, the J end lost 4 bases, and 17 bases lay between the germline ends. The length of the CDR3 is 15 residues. The CDR3 protein is CASSYPHWGDYEQYF. CDR3 DNA: TGTGCCAGCAGCTACCCTCATTGGGGGGATTACGAGCAGTACTTC.

The chain is built from TRBV9 and TRBJ2-3; D possibly corresponds to TRBD2 (6 bases). Germline CDR1 reads SGDLS; CDR2 reads YYNGEE. This CDR3 comprises 16 residues. The V end was cut by 5 bases, the J end by 0 bases, with 16 bases between. The CDR3 nucleotides are TGTGCCAGCAGTACGCCCGGCGGGGCCAGCACAGATACGCAGTATTTT. As protein: CASSTPGGASTDTQYF.

V and J are TRBV24-1 and TRBJ1-5; a weak D match, TRBD1 (5 bases). Germline V gene data show CDR1 as KGHDR and CDR2 as SFDVKD. V was clipped by 6 bases and J by 5 bases, with 19 bases between them. The length of the CDR3 is 16 residues. CDR3 sequence (DNA): TGTGCCACCAGTTCTTCGACAGAGAATAAAGATCAGCCCCAGCATTTT. This codes for CATSSSTENKDQPQHF.